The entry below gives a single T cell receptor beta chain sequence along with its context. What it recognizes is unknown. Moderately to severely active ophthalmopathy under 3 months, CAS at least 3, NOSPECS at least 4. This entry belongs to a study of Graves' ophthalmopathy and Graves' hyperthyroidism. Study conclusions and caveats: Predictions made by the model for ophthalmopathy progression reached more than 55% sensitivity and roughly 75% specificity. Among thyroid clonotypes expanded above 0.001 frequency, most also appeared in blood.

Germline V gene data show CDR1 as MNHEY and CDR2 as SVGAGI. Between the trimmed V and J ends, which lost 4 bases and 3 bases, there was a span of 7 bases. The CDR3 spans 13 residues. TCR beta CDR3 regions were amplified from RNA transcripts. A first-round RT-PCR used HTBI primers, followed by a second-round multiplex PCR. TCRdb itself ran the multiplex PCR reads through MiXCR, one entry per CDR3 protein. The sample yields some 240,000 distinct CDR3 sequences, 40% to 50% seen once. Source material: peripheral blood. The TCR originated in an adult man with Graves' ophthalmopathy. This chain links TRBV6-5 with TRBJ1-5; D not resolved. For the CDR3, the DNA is TGTGCCAGCAGTTTGGTGGCCAATCAGCCCCAGCATTTT. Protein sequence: CASSLVANQPQHF.